This entry lists 16 T cell receptor beta chains sequenced from one sample in a study of blood T cell repertoires in COVID-19. Method: immunoSEQ multiplex PCR; TCRdb's copy keeps in-frame clones and lacks some. Among 150,000 to 200,000 clones listed, about 86% were seen once. Material for sequencing was peripheral blood. The receptor source for this set is a man between 60 and 70 years old with acute or convalescent COVID-19.

The chain couples TRBV7-3 to TRBJ2-1, with 7 bases fitting TRBD1. J was trimmed by 5 bases and V by 2 bases; bases with no gene match: 3. The CDR3 extends over 14 amino acids. The V gene's germline CDR1 is SGHTA and CDR2 FQGTGA. The CDR3 spells CASSLRDRDNEQFF. CDR3 nucleotide sequence: TGTGCCAGCAGCTTACGGGACAGAGACAATGAGCAGTTCTTC.

V gene TRBV2 combines with J gene TRBJ1-5; the D is unclear. V dropped 6 bases and J dropped 5 bases, with 11 bases sitting between them. The CDR3 is made up of 13 amino acids. CDR1 SNHLY and CDR2 FYNNEI come from the germline V gene. The CDR3: CASRVGGHQPQHF. DNA for the CDR3: TGTGCCAGCAGAGTGGGTGGGCATCAGCCCCAGCATTTT.

The chain has TRBV24-1 and TRBJ2-5; 8 bases agree with TRBD1. V lost 7 bases to trimming and J lost 5 bases; unmatched junction nucleotides: 5. The CDR3 is 13 amino acids. Germline V gene lookup returns CDR1 KGHDR and CDR2 SFDVKD. The CDR3 DNA sequence: TGTGCCACCAGCGAGACAGGGGAGGAGACCCAGTACTTC. This codes for CATSETGEETQYF.

The chain combines TRBV19 with TRBJ2-7; TRBD2 matches 9 bases. Looked up from germline, CDR1 is LNHDA and CDR2 is SQIVND (reference sequence). The CDR3 runs 15 residues. The J segment lost 3 bases and the V segment lost 1 base, leaving 4 bases of the junction unmatched. The CDR3 DNA follows: TGTGCCAGTAGTATAGCCGCGACTAGCGGCTACGAGCAGTACTTC. It yields the protein CASSIAATSGYEQYF. Together with reference TRBV19 and TRBJ2-7, the CDR3 gives the full variable domain: DGGITQSPKYLFRKEGQNVTLSCEQNLNHDAMYWYRQDPGQGLRLIYYSQIVNDFQKGDIAEGYSVSREKKESFPLTVTSAQKNPTAFYLCASSIAATSGYEQYFGPGTRLTVT.

The chain is built from TRBV27 and TRBJ2-1; 10 bases agree with TRBD2. This CDR3 spans 14 amino acids. V shed 6 bases, J shed 5 bases, and the junction held 4 bases outside the gene matches. Germline values: CDR1 MNHEY, CDR2 SMNVEV (reference sequence). This CDR3 is CASSQAGGNNEQFF. The CDR3 DNA reads as TGTGCCAGCAGCCAAGCGGGAGGGAACAATGAGCAGTTCTTC.

The rearrangement uses TRBV7-9 and TRBJ1-1; D is undetermined. Germline values: CDR1 SEHNR, CDR2 FQNEAQ (reference sequence). V lost 10 bases and J 5 bases, leaving 8 bases between the germline ends. This CDR3 spans 10 amino acids. This CDR3 reads CANSRTEAFF. In DNA form, the CDR3 reads TGTGCCAACTCACGGACTGAAGCTTTCTTT.

J is TRBJ2-7 and V is TRBV5-1; possibly TRBD1 for D (6 bases). With 0 bases removed from V and 12 bases from J, the gap between germline ends came to 22 bases. In germline, CDR1 is SGHRS, CDR2 YFSETQ. This CDR3 region has 15 residues. The CDR3 reads CASSLGPGTSGSLYF. CDR3 DNA: TGCGCCAGCAGCTTGGGCCCGGGGACATCAGGTTCTCTGTACTTC. The whole variable domain, filled in from reference TRBV5-1 and TRBJ2-7, reads KAGVTQTPRYLIKTRGQQVTLSCSPISGHRSVSWYQQTPGQGLQFLFEYFSETQRNKGNFPGRFSGRQFSNSRSEMNVSTLELGDSALYLCASSLGPGTSGSLYFGPGTRLTVT.

The genes are TRBV5-4 and TRBJ2-6, with TRBD2 matching 8 bases. Trimming at V came to 1 base and at J to 0 bases, leaving 6 bases not matched to a gene. CDR1 and CDR2 from the germline V gene are SGHNT and YYREEE (reference sequence). This CDR3 has 18 residues. CDR3 region: CASSLSLAGRSGANVLTF. CDR3 DNA sequence: TGTGCCAGCAGCTTGTCTCTAGCGGGCCGCTCTGGGGCCAACGTCCTGACTTTC.

The chain links TRBV7-3 to TRBJ2-3; TRBD1 might be the D (6 bases). The CDR3 is 18 residues long. Germline CDR1 and CDR2: SGHTA and FQGTGA. The V end was cut by 2 bases, the J end by 1 base, with 19 bases between. The CDR3 here is CASSLGGGPPFRTDTQYF. DNA for the CDR3: TGTGCCAGCAGCTTAGGGGGCGGGCCGCCGTTCCGCACAGATACGCAGTATTTT. The full variable domain, with the rest looked up from reference TRBV7-3 and TRBJ2-3, is GAGVSQTPSNKVTEKGKYVELRCDPISGHTALYWYRQSLGQGPEFLIYFQGTGAADDSGLPNDRFFAVRPEGSVSTLKIQRTERGDSAVYLCASSLGGGPPFRTDTQYFGPGTRLTVL.

The chain links TRBV1 to TRBJ2-7; TRBD2, the table's D call, lacks a check against the DNA. TRBV1 is a documented pseudogene. This CDR3 has 19 residues. As DNA, the CDR3 is TGCACCAGCAGCCAAGACTTCCGGCTAGCGGGAGAGTTGGAGGACGAGCAGTACTTC. It is translated as CTSSQDFRLAGELEDEQYF.

J is TRBJ1-2 and V is TRBV6-1; 11 bases fit TRBD1. V lost 4 bases to trimming and J lost 0 bases; unmatched junction nucleotides: 7. Per the germline V gene, CDR1 is MNHNS and CDR2 is SASEGT. CDR3 length: 17 amino acids. The CDR3 DNA follows: TGTGCCAGCAGTGCCCGGGACAGGGGGAACACTAACTATGGCTACACCTTC. It encodes CASSARDRGNTNYGYTF.

V usage is TRBV5-1 and J usage is TRBJ1-1; 10 bases fit TRBD1. The CDR3 contains 16 residues. Trimming removed 3 bases from V and 5 bases from J; junction bases left unmatched: 10. Germline CDR1 reads SGHRS; CDR2 reads YFSETQ. The CDR3 sequence is CASSSSPGTGETEAFF. For the CDR3, the DNA is TGCGCCAGCAGCTCGAGTCCCGGGACAGGGGAAACTGAAGCTTTCTTT.

The V gene is TRBV2, the J gene TRBJ1-6; TRBD1 matches 7 bases. V lost 5 bases and J lost 7; bases outside the gene matches: 5. The germline CDR1 and CDR2 sequences are SNHLY and FYNNEI. This CDR3 region has 14 residues. CDR3 DNA: TGTGCCAGCAGTCCGGGCAGGGGGAATTCACCCCTCCACTTT. Its protein product is CASSPGRGNSPLHF.

The rearrangement uses TRBV6-6 and TRBJ2-3; 9 bases are a match to TRBD2. This CDR3 has 14 amino acids. V shed 10 bases and J 5 bases; nucleotides not matched to a gene: 10. Germline values: CDR1 MNHNY, CDR2 SVGAGI (reference sequence). CDR3 residues: CATLLAGGIDTQYF. In DNA, the CDR3 is TGTGCCACCCTACTAGCGGGCGGTATAGATACGCAGTATTTT.

This clone appeared a single time. The CDR3 is CAISTHRVGYTDTQYF. The CDR3 nucleotides are TGTGCCATCAGTACACACAGGGTTGGGTACACAGATACGCAGTATTTT. The J gene is TRBJ2-3, the V gene TRBV10-3, with D possibly matching TRBD1 (6 bases). V was shortened by 5 bases and J by 2 bases, with 17 bases between the two germline ends. Germline V gene lookup returns CDR1 ENHRY and CDR2 SYGVKD. This CDR3 contains 16 residues.

V is TRBV6-5 and J is TRBJ1-6; D is uncertain. The CDR3 consists of 14 residues. V was cut by 9 bases and J by 9 bases, with 18 bases left in between. Germline V CDR1 and CDR2: MNHEY, SVGAGI. As DNA, the CDR3 is TGTGCCAGTTCCTCTGAGGGTATGGGTTCACCCCTCCACTTT. Amino acid sequence: CASSSEGMGSPLHF.